This entry lists 30 T cell receptor beta chains sequenced from one sample in a study of blood T cell repertoires in COVID-19. Produced via immunoSEQ multiplex PCR; TCRdb's table is partial and in-frame only. The table shows 300,000 to 350,000 clones, with roughly 90% occurring only once. The sequencing input was peripheral blood. The receptors here all came from a man aged 18 to 29 with active or convalescent COVID-19.

The V gene is TRBV19, the J gene TRBJ2-5; the D gene is possibly TRBD2 (6 bases). Trimming removed 8 bases at V and 1 base at J, with 11 bases between. The germline CDR1 and CDR2 sequences are LNHDA and SQIVND (reference sequence). The CDR3 contains 13 residues. The CDR3 spells CASSPGVQETQYF. In nucleotides, the CDR3 is TGTGCCAGTTCGCCGGGAGTCCAAGAGACCCAGTACTTC.

This chain uses TRBV7-9 with TRBJ1-5; TRBD1 might be the D (5 bases). This CDR3 has 15 amino acids. Looked up from germline, CDR1 is SEHNR and CDR2 is FQNEAQ (reference sequence). The V and J ends lost 6 bases and 0 bases respectively, with 12 bases between them. CDR3 nucleotides: TGTGCCAGCAGTCCAACAGGTCCTAGCAATCAGCCCCAGCATTTT. This codes for CASSPTGPSNQPQHF.

CDR3: CASSIVRNTEAFF. DNA for the CDR3: TGTGCCAGTAGTATCGTCAGGAACACTGAAGCTTTCTTT. This chain links TRBV19 with TRBJ1-1; D is ambiguous. Trimming shortened V by 3 bases and J by 1 base, and 6 bases separated the two germline ends. Germline V gives CDR1 LNHDA, CDR2 SQIVND (reference sequence). The CDR3 runs to 13 residues.

This chain connects TRBV5-6 to TRBJ1-4; 7 bases agree with TRBD1. Losses at the gene ends were 4 bases for V and 3 bases for J; bases not matched to a gene: 12. Germline V gene sequence: CDR1 SGHDT, CDR2 YYEEEE. CDR3 length: 17 residues. The CDR3, as DNA: TGTGCCAGCAGCAACTTCGTGGACAGGCTACCTAATGAAAAACTGTTTTTT. This translates into CASSNFVDRLPNEKLFF. The full variable domain, in which reference TRBV5-6 and TRBJ1-4 provide the parts outside the CDR3, is DAGVTQSPTHLIKTRGQQVTLRCSPKSGHDTVSWYQQALGQGPQFIFQYYEEEERQRGNFPDRFSGHQFPNYSSELNVNALLLGDSALYLCASSNFVDRLPNEKLFFGSGTQLSVL.

The J gene is TRBJ2-7, the V gene TRBV3-1 (or the pseudogene TRBV3-2); 7 bases agree with TRBD2. The germline CDR1 and CDR2 sequences are LGHDT and YNNKEL (reference sequence). The CDR3 spans 15 residues. V dropped 0 bases and J dropped 2; count of bases not matched to a gene: 4. Written as DNA, the CDR3 is TGTGCCAGCAGCCAAGATCCTGCGGGGGCCTACGAGCAGTACTTC. Its protein product is CASSQDPAGAYEQYF.

J is TRBJ1-5 and V is TRBV18, with 9 bases that match TRBD1. The J segment lost 4 bases and the V segment lost 4 bases, leaving 2 bases of the junction unmatched. This CDR3 contains 14 residues. Germline-derived CDR1 and CDR2 are KGHSH and LQKENI. The DNA for the CDR3 is TGTGCCAGCTCACGGGACAGGGAAAATCAGCCCCAGCATTTT. The encoded protein is CASSRDRENQPQHF.

This sequence joins TRBV4-1 and TRBJ2-1, with TRBD2 matching over 7 bases. The CDR3 covers 13 residues. Germline lookup yields CDR1 MGHRA and CDR2 YSYEKL. Trimming took 1 base from V and 12 from J; bases not matched to a gene: 6. In DNA form, the CDR3 reads TGCGCCAGCAGCCAAGGTCCGGGAGGACCGCAGTTCTTC. Protein: CASSQGPGGPQFF.

The chain couples TRBV5-1 to TRBJ1-2; D unclear. This CDR3 is 14 amino acids long. Trimming pared 0 bases from V and 4 bases from J, leaving 10 bases between. Germline CDR1 and CDR2: SGHRS and YFSETQ. The CDR3 DNA is TGCGCCAGCAGCTTGGCCGGGATCGCCTATGGCTACACCTTC. Its translation: CASSLAGIAYGYTF. The full variable domain, in which reference TRBV5-1 and TRBJ1-2 provide the parts outside the CDR3, is KAGVTQTPRYLIKTRGQQVTLSCSPISGHRSVSWYQQTPGQGLQFLFEYFSETQRNKGNFPGRFSGRQFSNSRSEMNVSTLELGDSALYLCASSLAGIAYGYTFGSGTRLTVV.

The chain links TRBV3-1 (or the pseudogene TRBV3-2) to TRBJ1-6, with 7 positions matching TRBD1. CDR1 LGHDT and CDR2 YNNKEL come from the germline V gene (reference sequence). The CDR3 contains 18 residues. The J segment lost 1 base and the V segment lost 4 bases, leaving 10 bases of the junction unmatched. DNA for the CDR3: TGTGCCAGCAGCCCAGACAGGGCAGAAAAATCCTATAATTCACCCCTCCACTTT. Amino acid sequence: CASSPDRAEKSYNSPLHF.

The chain uses TRBV9 and TRBJ1-3; D gene unclear. Germline V gene data show CDR1 as SGDLS and CDR2 as YYNGEE. V was clipped by 0 bases and J by 0 bases, with 4 bases between them. The CDR3 runs to 14 residues. The DNA for the CDR3 is TGTGCCAGCAGCGTAGACTTCTCTGGAAACACCATATATTTT. Protein: CASSVDFSGNTIYF.

The rearrangement links TRBV7-9 to TRBJ1-2; unclear D gene. The CDR3 runs to 15 residues. Trimming removed 1 base at V and 6 bases at J, with 15 bases between. Germline V gene lookup returns CDR1 SEHNR and CDR2 FQNEAQ (reference sequence). The CDR3 reads CASSLGGLQWNGYTF. DNA for the CDR3: TGTGCCAGCAGCTTAGGAGGACTCCAGTGGAATGGCTACACCTTC.

This clone was seen only once. The CDR3 sequence: CASSPDRTGGTGNTIYF. The CDR3 DNA reads as TGCGCCAGCAGCCCAGATCGTACAGGGGGCACTGGAAACACCATATATTTT. The gene calls are TRBV4-1 and TRBJ1-3; 9 bases are a match to TRBD1. This CDR3 contains 17 residues. CDR1 is MGHRA and CDR2 is YSYEKL in the germline V gene. Trimming took 4 bases from V and 2 from J; bases not matched to a gene: 9.

This clone has a single count. The chain recombines TRBV7-9 with TRBJ2-1, with a possible D match to TRBD2 (6 bases). Germline V gene data show CDR1 as SEHNR and CDR2 as FQNEAQ (reference sequence). Between the trimmed V and J ends, which lost 5 bases and 8 bases, there was a span of 16 bases. There are 14 residues in the CDR3. The CDR3 region is CASSPYGGRDEQFF. For the CDR3, the DNA is TGTGCCAGCAGCCCATACGGGGGAAGAGATGAGCAGTTCTTC.

The chain joins TRBV9 to TRBJ2-2; perhaps TRBD2 as D (6 bases). CDR3 size: 12 residues. Germline V gives CDR1 SGDLS, CDR2 YYNGEE. Between the trimmed V and J ends, which lost 4 bases and 5 bases, there was a span of 6 bases. CDR3 sequence (DNA): TGTGCCAGCAGCCGGGGGACCGGGGAGCTGTTTTTT. It yields the protein CASSRGTGELFF.

V gene TRBV4-1 combines with J gene TRBJ2-5; D possibly corresponds to TRBD1 (5 bases). The CDR3 length is 14 residues. Germline CDR1 and CDR2: MGHRA and YSYEKL. Trimming removed 1 base from V and 3 bases from J, with 9 bases in between. The CDR3: CASSQVTVEETQYF. CDR3 DNA sequence: TGCGCCAGCAGCCAAGTGACAGTCGAAGAGACCCAGTACTTC.

The rearrangement joins TRBV5-1 to TRBJ2-3; 7 nucleotides agree with TRBD1. The germline CDR1 and CDR2 sequences are SGHRS and YFSETQ. This CDR3 has 17 amino acids. After removal of 0 bases from V and 1 base from J, the junction contained 8 bases not matched to a gene. CDR3 DNA: TGCGCCAGCAGCTTGGCTACCCTAGGGGGCGGCACAGATACGCAGTATTTT. Its protein is CASSLATLGGGTDTQYF. The variable domain in full, completed from reference TRBV5-1 and TRBJ2-3, reads KAGVTQTPRYLIKTRGQQVTLSCSPISGHRSVSWYQQTPGQGLQFLFEYFSETQRNKGNFPGRFSGRQFSNSRSEMNVSTLELGDSALYLCASSLATLGGGTDTQYFGPGTRLTVL.

V gene TRBV9 combines with J gene TRBJ2-1; possible D gene TRBD2, 7 bases. CDR1 SGDLS and CDR2 YYNGEE come from the germline V gene. The CDR3 consists of 12 residues. V was pared by 7 bases and J by 7 bases, with 12 bases between. CDR3 protein: CASGGAGNEQFF. The CDR3 DNA follows: TGTGCCAGCGGGGGGGCAGGGAATGAGCAGTTCTTC.

CDR3 nucleotide sequence: TGTGCCAGCAGCTTTTTACAAGAGACCCAGTACTTC. Translating it yields CASSFLQETQYF. The V call is TRBV7-9, the J call TRBJ2-5; no clear D. Trimming took off 3 bases at V and 2 bases at J, with 4 bases between the two ends. Germline CDR1 and CDR2: SEHNR and FQNEAQ (reference sequence). The CDR3 is made up of 12 amino acids.

The chain joins TRBV27 to TRBJ1-5; D might be TRBD1 (5 bases). Germline V gene lookup returns CDR1 MNHEY and CDR2 SMNVEV (reference sequence). The V end lost 6 bases, the J end lost 3 bases, and 18 bases lay between the germline ends. This CDR3 comprises 16 residues. The CDR3 DNA sequence: TGTGCCAGCAGGGAAGGGGCGGGGAGGGCCAATCAGCCCCAGCATTTT. Its translation is CASREGAGRANQPQHF.

This sequence joins TRBV6-2 or TRBV6-3 and TRBJ1-5; no reliable D call. The CDR3 totals 18 residues. Trimming removed 2 bases at V and 0 bases at J, with 17 bases between. CDR1 MNHEY and CDR2 SVGEGT come from the germline V gene. CDR3 in amino acids: CASSYRGEASHSNQPQHF. CDR3 bases: TGTGCCAGCAGTTACAGAGGAGAAGCCAGCCATAGCAATCAGCCCCAGCATTTT.

With respect to this clone: Other DNA sequences of this sample code for an identical CDR3. This chain joins TRBV4-3 and TRBJ1-2; no clear D gene. Germline values: CDR1 LGHNA, CDR2 YSLEER. The CDR3 contains 13 residues. V gave up 1 base and J gave up 2 bases, with 5 bases separating them. CDR3 residues: CASSQGQNYGYTF. The DNA for the CDR3 is TGCGCCAGCAGCCAAGGGCAGAACTATGGCTACACCTTC.

This chain links TRBV11-2 with TRBJ2-3; perhaps TRBD1 as D (5 bases). This CDR3 region has 16 residues. Germline CDR1 reads SGHAT; CDR2 reads FQNNGV. Deletions cut 3 bases from V and 4 bases from J, with 17 bases between. The CDR3 DNA sequence: TGTGCCAGCAGCTTCACCCAGGGCCTGATGGCAGATACGCAGTATTTT. It codes for CASSFTQGLMADTQYF.

The chain couples TRBV11-2 to TRBJ2-7, with D possibly TRBD2 on 5 matching bases. The germline gives CDR1 SGHAT, CDR2 FQNNGV. With 3 bases removed from V and 3 bases from J, the gap between germline ends came to 9 bases. The CDR3 totals 13 residues. CDR3 in DNA: TGTGCCAGCAGCTTGGGAGACATCTACGAGCAGTACTTC. It encodes CASSLGDIYEQYF.

The chain couples TRBV5-1 to TRBJ2-5, with D perhaps matching TRBD2 (6 bases). This CDR3 comprises 15 residues. The V and J ends lost 0 bases and 1 base respectively, with 10 bases between them. Germline CDR1 SGHRS, CDR2 YFSETQ. The CDR3 DNA follows: TGCGCCAGCAGCTTGGGGAGGGAGACCCAAGAGACCCAGTACTTC. Encoded protein: CASSLGRETQETQYF.

J is TRBJ2-3 and V is TRBV20-1; possibly TRBD2 for D (5 bases). Trimming stripped 3 bases from V and 1 base from J, with 11 bases between. CDR1 is DFQATT, CDR2 SNEGSKA, per germline (reference sequence). The CDR3 is made up of 14 amino acids. CDR3: CSASIAGRTDTQYF. The CDR3 bases are TGCAGTGCTAGTATCGCGGGCCGCACAGATACGCAGTATTTT.

There are many counts of this clone. The rearrangement uses TRBV7-9 and TRBJ2-7; 9 bases align to TRBD2. This CDR3 has 15 amino acids. The germline V gene encodes CDR1 SEHNR and CDR2 FQNEAQ (reference sequence). V was clipped by 5 bases and J by 3 bases; unmatched bases: 8. The CDR3 region is CASSEGGRAYYEQYF. The CDR3 bases are TGTGCCAGCAGCGAGGGCGGGAGGGCCTACTACGAGCAGTACTTC.

This clone was observed a few times. The gene calls are TRBV28 and TRBJ1-1, with 7 bases that match TRBD1. Germline V gene sequence: CDR1 MDHEN, CDR2 SYDVKM. The CDR3 covers 15 residues. The V and J ends lost 4 bases and 1 base, in that order; junction bases with no gene match: 6. CDR3 sequence reads: CASSSPGGKNTEAFF. CDR3 DNA sequence: TGTGCCAGCAGTTCCCCAGGGGGAAAGAACACTGAAGCTTTCTTT.

The V call is TRBV21-1, the J call TRBJ2-1; TRBD2 is taken as the D call from the table, unchecked against the DNA. TRBV21-1 is tagged as a pseudogene. CDR3 length equals 14 residues. CDR3 nucleotide sequence: TGTGCCAGCAGCATAGTTGTGGCCTACAATGAGCAGTTCTTC. Protein product: CASSIVVAYNEQFF.

This clone was picked up one time. The V call is TRBV2, the J call TRBJ1-2, with TRBD1 as a possible D gene (5 bases). Germline assignment: CDR1 SNHLY and CDR2 FYNNEI. CDR3 length: 14 residues. V lost 9 bases and J 2 bases, leaving 16 bases between the germline ends. The CDR3 DNA reads as TGTGCCAGGTCAGCCCCGGACACCAACTATGGCTACACCTTC. Translating it yields CARSAPDTNYGYTF.

This clone turned up a few times. The rearrangement uses TRBV6-5 and TRBJ2-6; D unclear. Germline V gives CDR1 MNHEY, CDR2 SVGAGI. The CDR3 is 16 residues long. V was clipped by 4 bases and J by 0 bases, with 10 bases between them. The CDR3 sequence is CASSFRRGSGANVLTF. CDR3 bases: TGTGCCAGCAGTTTCCGTCGCGGCTCTGGGGCCAACGTCCTGACTTTC.